What follows is one TCR beta chain and its context. Which antigen it targets is not known. No much larger clonotype is one base removed from it; base qualities were not supplied. From its cysteine to its phenylalanine, the CDR3 spans 14 amino acids. Only the CDR3 portion is preserved as DNA: 42 bases, with reading frame beginning at the first base. V is clipped by 4 bases and J by 4 bases, and the sequence between their germline boundaries is 13 bases long. Via the germline V gene (reference sequence), CDR1 is PRHDT and CDR2 FYEKMQ. The sample is drawn from a study of regulatory T cells in long-lasting Graves disease (dated by TCRdb to about 2021). About the study as a whole: Patients with newly diagnosed Graves' disease had been on antithyroid drugs for under 3 months. Peripheral blood TCR sequencing and RNA sequencing compared persistent Graves' disease patients with newly diagnosed Graves' disease patients. The study took place in China and was registered as a clinical trial. TCR sequencing covered some 13 persistent and 20 or so newly diagnosed Graves' disease patients, some 33 samples in total. Summary of the overall study and its limitations: Patients with persistent disease shared more public clonotypes (roughly 2,900) than newly diagnosed patients did (about 1,000). TRBV28, TRBJ1-2 and TRBJ2-5 were preferentially used in persistent disease, while TRBV20-1 and TRBJ2-1 were favored in newly diagnosed disease. Lower TCR Shannon entropy and fewer highly expanded clones were observed in persistent Graves' disease patients than in newly diagnosed patients, which suggested clonal expansion. Only the TCR beta chain was sequenced and analyzed. As a limitation, the authors acknowledged that the small sample size may reduce accuracy. Only peripheral blood was studied, because thyroid tissue, the primary lesion, was inaccessible.

Library method: multiplex PCR. The sequencer listed for this sample is Illumina HiSeq 4000. iRepertoire HTBI primers and Arm-PCR amplification of CDR3 regions were used to construct TCR beta libraries. Before sequencing, the PCR products underwent gel purification. The published analysis was carried out like this. Gene usage analysis of CDR3 amino acid clonotypes used the roughly 62 TRBV and 14 to 15 TRBJ segments found across samples. COPE and FqMerger were used to merge filtered high-quality paired reads into contigs. Contigs were aligned with BLAST to IMGT TRBV, TRBD and TRBJ reference genes, and CDR3 was defined per IMGT. Any clonotype with a frequency above 0.1% was counted as a highly expanded clone. Repertoire diversity was measured by Shannon entropy, and V-J evenness by the Gini coefficient. A clonotype found in more than one individual was treated as public. TCRdb handled the public reads itself, with Q25 trimming in fastp and clone calling in MiXCR, and kept productive beta chains. Under each unique CDR3 protein, matching rows form one entry showing the most common genes and DNA. TCRdb assigned the V and J calls; the authors' analysis was not used. The table for this sample lists about 620,000 distinct CDR3 sequences; 16% of them were counted only once. The ten most abundant clones make up around a sixth of the sample.

The intended sense of this specimen's time point label: newly diagnosed GD, antithyroid drugs for less than 3 months. For both TCR sequencing and RNA sequencing, RNA was extracted from PBMCs using TRIzol. The diagnosis of Graves' disease followed American Thyroid Association guidelines. The patients came from an endocrinology department in Xi'an, China. Each patient gave 9 to 10 milliliters of peripheral blood, collected in an EDTA anticoagulant tube. Ficoll Paque Plus density gradient separation was used to isolate PBMCs, and no further T cell sorting was done. An Agilent 2100 Bioanalyzer and agarose gel were used to check RNA quality, and a NanoDrop 2000 was used to measure RNA concentration. The sample was also reused in another study, on T cells in Graves' hyperthyroidism and ophthalmopathy. The second study's authors report: A patient counted as having stable Graves' hyperthyroidism if no progression to ophthalmopathy occurred over 18 months of follow-up. Hyperthyroidism patients were newly diagnosed, had a disease duration of under 2 months, and were aged 18 to 65 years. Any patient with an uncontrolled infection, another autoimmune disease, pregnancy or lactation was excluded. Diagnoses were established on the basis of clinical symptoms, serum thyroxine and TRAb, thyroid ultrasound, and orbital computed tomography. The TCR CDR3 was subjected to a first round of RT-PCR using the HTBI primer set and the Qiagen OneStep RT-PCR kit. Most expanded thyroid clonotypes (frequency above 0.001) were also found in blood, which suggests that blood repertoires may mirror thyroid immune responses. Ophthalmopathy was separated from stable hyperthyroidism by a 13 V-J signature model, with about 86% sensitivity and roughly 81% specificity obtained in cross-validation and 80%/75% obtained in testing. In validation, progression to ophthalmopathy was predicted by the model with nearly 71% sensitivity and about 72% specificity, a median of roughly 6 months before onset. A discovery cohort of roughly 100 patients, approximately 45 with Graves' ophthalmopathy and under 60 with stable Graves' hyperthyroidism, was used to find distinguishing TCR V-J signatures. Prospective prediction of ophthalmopathy was tested in an independent validation cohort consisting of about 19 hyperthyroidism patients and some 17 patients who later progressed to ophthalmopathy. The 100 discovery patients were randomly split 7:3 into training and test sets. Thyroid tissue and blood T-cell repertoires from roughly six Graves' hyperthyroidism patients were also compared in the study. Once sampling was done, hyperthyroidism patients were given methimazole at a starting dose of 30 mg daily, whereas ophthalmopathy patients were given high-dose intravenous methylprednisolone. The libraries were constructed in a second round of multiplex PCR and then size-selected and purified. Sequencing of the libraries was done on an Illumina HiSeq2000 using paired-end 100 bp reads. SOAPnuke was used to process the raw data, throwing out any read that contained adapters or uncalled bases, had a mean Phred below 15, or lacked an exact constant-primer or identifier match. COPE v1.2.5 was used to merge the high-quality paired reads, and each unique nucleotide sequence was defined as a clonotype. Clonotypes were aligned to IMGT TRBV, TRBD and TRBJ reference segments using MiTCR v1.1. The analysis included only V-J combinations with a frequency above 0.0001, which together covered more than 99% of the repertoires. The TCS score was defined as F50 (clonal expansion) divided by E x V (chaos), with BLOSUM62-based TCRdist calculated between CDR3 peptides within each V-J. Welch's t-statistics and random forest reduced 500 to 650 V-J features to some 14, which were used in a naive Bayes classifier (R e1071). Sample size was not statistically predetermined, and blinding of investigators to group allocation was not performed. According to the paper, TCR Vbeta CDR3 sequencing was carried out on 120 to 150 peripheral blood samples, which came from 40 to 45 ophthalmopathy, around 75 hyperthyroidism and approximately 17 progressor patients.

The V and J genes are TRBV13 and TRBJ1-2; the D region possibly corresponds to TRBD1 (5 bases align). Specimen: peripheral blood mononuclear cells (PBMCs), collected at new diagnosis, from a patient treated with antithyroid drugs. This clonotype originated in a woman aged 25 to 39 with Graves disease. Donor details come from another sample of the same person, matched by shared clones. The bases read TGTGCCAGCAGCTCGAAAGGGCAGGGCTATGGCTACACCTTC. Protein translation: CASSSKGQGYGYTF.